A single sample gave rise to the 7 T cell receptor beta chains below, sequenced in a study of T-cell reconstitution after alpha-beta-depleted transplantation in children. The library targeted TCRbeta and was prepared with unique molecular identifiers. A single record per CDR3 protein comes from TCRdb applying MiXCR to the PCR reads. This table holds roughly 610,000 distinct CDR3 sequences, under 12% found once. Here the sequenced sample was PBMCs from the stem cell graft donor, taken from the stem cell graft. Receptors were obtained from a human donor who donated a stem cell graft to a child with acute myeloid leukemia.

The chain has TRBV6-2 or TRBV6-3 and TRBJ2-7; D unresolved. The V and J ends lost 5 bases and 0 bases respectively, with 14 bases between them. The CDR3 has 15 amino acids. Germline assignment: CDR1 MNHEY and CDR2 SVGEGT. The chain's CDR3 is CASSSVTRSSYEQYF. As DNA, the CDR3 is TGTGCCAGCAGTAGTGTAACCAGGAGCTCCTACGAGCAGTACTTC.

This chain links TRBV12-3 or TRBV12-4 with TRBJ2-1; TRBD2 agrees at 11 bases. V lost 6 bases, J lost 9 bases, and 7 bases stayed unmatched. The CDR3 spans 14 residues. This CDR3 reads CASSPQLAGVEQFF. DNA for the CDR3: TGTGCCAGCAGCCCCCAACTAGCGGGAGTTGAGCAGTTCTTC.

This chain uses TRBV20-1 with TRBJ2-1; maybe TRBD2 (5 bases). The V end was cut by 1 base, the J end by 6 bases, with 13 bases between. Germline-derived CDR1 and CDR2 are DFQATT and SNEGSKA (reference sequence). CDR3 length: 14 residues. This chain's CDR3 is CSARVLLALNEQFF. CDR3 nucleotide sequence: TGCAGTGCTAGAGTACTGCTAGCTCTCAATGAGCAGTTCTTC.

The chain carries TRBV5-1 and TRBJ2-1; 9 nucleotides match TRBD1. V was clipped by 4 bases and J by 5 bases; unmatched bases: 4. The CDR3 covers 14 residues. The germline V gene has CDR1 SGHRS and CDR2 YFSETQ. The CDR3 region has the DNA TGCGCCAGCAGCCCCGGGACAGGGAACAATGAGCAGTTCTTC. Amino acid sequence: CASSPGTGNNEQFF.

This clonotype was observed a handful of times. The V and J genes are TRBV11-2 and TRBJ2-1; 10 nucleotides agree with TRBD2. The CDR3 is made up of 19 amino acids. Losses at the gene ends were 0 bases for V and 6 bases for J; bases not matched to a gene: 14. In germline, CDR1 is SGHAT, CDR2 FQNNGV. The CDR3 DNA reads TGTGCCAGCAGCTTAGACTCCCTTCGGCTAGCGGGAGTTGGCAATGAGCAGTTCTTC. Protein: CASSLDSLRLAGVGNEQFF.

The CDR3 bases are TGTGCCAGCAGCCTATTAGCAGGAGGGTCAAGCAATGAGCAGTTCTTC. It codes for CASSLLAGGSSNEQFF. The chain combines TRBV4-2 with TRBJ2-1; D is perhaps TRBD2 (6 bases). The V gene lost 4 bases and the J gene lost 6 bases, with 19 bases spanning the gap. Per the germline V gene, CDR1 is LGHNA and CDR2 is YNFKEQ. This CDR3 region has 16 residues.

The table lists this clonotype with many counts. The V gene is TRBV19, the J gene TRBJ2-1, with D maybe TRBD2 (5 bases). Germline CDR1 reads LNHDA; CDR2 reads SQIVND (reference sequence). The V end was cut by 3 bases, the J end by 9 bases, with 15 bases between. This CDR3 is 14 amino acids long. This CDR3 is CASSIQQLVGEQFF. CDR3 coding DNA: TGTGCCAGTAGTATCCAACAACTAGTGGGTGAGCAGTTCTTC.